A selection of T cell receptor beta chains follows, all from one sample in a study of blood T cell repertoires in COVID-19. Sequenced by immunoSEQ multiplex PCR; TCRdb stores in-frame clones only, minus some. Of about 400,000 clones listed, 88% are singletons. Sequencing was performed on PBMCs or T cells enriched from blood (not recorded which). Every receptor here comes from a woman aged 40 to 50 with acute COVID-19. The CDR3 runs from the conserved cysteine through the conserved F or W. D genes are given only for firm matches. Rows may omit the clone size; those that give it use once, few, many or a size class.

NA	TRBD1	TRBJ1-4	14	TRBV2	TGTGCCAGCAGTGAGGACAGGAGAAGCGGAAAACTGTTTTTT	CASSEDRRSGKLFF
NA	NA	TRBJ2-3	13	TRBV29-1	TGCAGCGTTGTTAGGGGTAGCACAGATACGCAGTATTTT	CSVVRGSTDTQYF
once	NA	TRBJ2-6	11	TRBV20-1	TGCAGTGGTCAGGGGGCCAACGTCCTGACTTTC	CSGQGANVLTF
few	NA	TRBJ2-7	13	TRBV2	TGTGCCAGCTTACCCAGGTCCTCCTACGAGCAGTACTTC	CASLPRSSYEQYF
once	NA	TRBJ1-5	12	TRBV6-5	TGTGCCAGCACCACAGGCGCTCAGCCCCAGCATTTT	CASTTGAQPQHF
NA	TRBD1	TRBJ2-3	12	TRBV5-1	TGCGCCAGCAGCATACAGGGGGATACGCAGTATTTT	CASSIQGDTQYF
NA	TRBD2	TRBJ2-5	14	TRBV19	TGTGCCAGTAGTGCCACCTGGGAGGGAGAGACCCAGTACTTC	CASSATWEGETQYF
NA	NA	TRBJ1-1	13	TRBV24-1	TGTGCCACCACACAGGGACCGAACACTGAAGCTTTCTTT	CATTQGPNTEAFF
once	NA	TRBJ1-1	14	TRBV7-9	TGTGCCAGCAGCTTAGACAGACTAAACACTGAAGCTTTCTTT	CASSLDRLNTEAFF
NA	TRBD2	TRBJ2-1	13	TRBV10-2	TGCGCCAGTTGGAGCGGGGGGGCCTATGAGCAGTTCTTC	CASWSGGAYEQFF
NA	NA	TRBJ2-7	13	TRBV19	TGTGCCAGTAGTCCCAGCGAAACGTACGAGCAGTACTTC	CASSPSETYEQYF
NA	TRBD1	TRBJ1-2	13	TRBV30	TGTGCCGGCGGTATTAACAGGGGTCGGGGCTACACCTTC	CAGGINRGRGYTF
NA	NA	TRBJ1-1	13	TRBV27	TGTGCCAGCAGTTTTTTTCCGACGGGTGAAGCTTTCTTT	CASSFFPTGEAFF
NA	TRBD1	TRBJ1-2	18	TRBV18	TGTGCCAGCTCTGATATAGCCCCAGGGACAGGGGGTCGGAATGGCTACACCTTC	CASSDIAPGTGGRNGYTF
NA	NA	TRBJ1-4	14	TRBV5-1	TGCGCCAGCAGCCCCGGACAGAAAAATGAAAAACTGTTTTTT	CASSPGQKNEKLFF
NA	NA	TRBJ2-2	14	TRBV5-4	TGTGCCAGCAGCGGCAGTGCGAACACCGGGGAGCTGTTTTTT	CASSGSANTGELFF
NA	TRBD1	TRBJ1-1	15	TRBV10-2	TGCGCCAGCAGTGTGGACAGGGGCACGAACACTGAAGCTTTCTTT	CASSVDRGTNTEAFF
NA	NA	TRBJ1-1	14	TRBV6-5	TGTGCCAGCAGTTTGATTCACAGTTCTAATGAAGCTTTCTTT	CASSLIHSSNEAFF
NA	TRBD1	TRBJ1-2	15	TRBV6-5	TGTGCCAGCAGTTTCCTAAGACAGGGTTCGTATGGCTACACCTTC	CASSFLRQGSYGYTF
NA	TRBD1	TRBJ1-2	12	TRBV6-5	TGTGCCAGCAGGGACAGGGCCTGGGGCTACACCTTC	CASRDRAWGYTF
NA	TRBD2	TRBJ2-3	13	TRBV29-1	TGCAGCGTGGGGTCGGGACTAGAGGGTACGCAGTATTTT	CSVGSGLEGTQYF
NA	NA	TRBJ1-6	12	TRBV27	TGTGCCAGCAGCTACTATAATTCACCCCTCCACTTT	CASSYYNSPLHF
NA	TRBD2	TRBJ2-7	15	TRBV27	TGTGCCAGCAGTTCCCCGGGTAGCGGGAGCTACGAGCAGTACTTC	CASSSPGSGSYEQYF
NA	NA	TRBJ2-5	15	TRBV5-1	TGCGCCAGCAGCTTGGCTGGCAGACTCGGAGAGACCCAGTACTTC	CASSLAGRLGETQYF
few	NA	TRBJ1-6	15	TRBV11-2	TGTGCCAGCAGCTTCCGGACACAGTATAATTCACCCCTCCACTTT	CASSFRTQYNSPLHF
NA	TRBD1	TRBJ1-2	15	TRBV5-1	TGCGCCAGCAGCTACACCGGGACAGGGGGCTTTGGCTACACCTTC	CASSYTGTGGFGYTF
NA	NA	TRBJ2-3	11	TRBV30	TGTGCCTGGAGCGCGGGACAGTTGAAATATTTT	CAWSAGQLKYF
NA	NA	TRBJ2-3	14	TRBV24-1	TGTGCCACCACCGCGGGGGCCCTCACAGATACGCAGTATTTT	CATTAGALTDTQYF
NA	NA	TRBJ1-5	13	TRBV10-3	TGTGCCATCAGTGACAGGGGAGATCAGCCCCAGCATTTT	CAISDRGDQPQHF
NA	NA	TRBJ1-3	15	TRBV5-1	TGCGCCAGCAGTAACTCAGGGGTCTCTGGAAACACCATATATTTT	CASSNSGVSGNTIYF
NA	NA	TRBJ1-1	15	TRBV6-1	TGTGCCAGCAGTGAACTTCCCCCTATGAACACTGAAGCTTTCTTT	CASSELPPMNTEAFF
NA	TRBD1	TRBJ2-2	17	TRBV18	TGTGCCAGCTCACCCCGCCCGGGACAGGGAAACACCGGGGAGCTGTTTTTT	CASSPRPGQGNTGELFF
NA	NA	TRBJ1-2	11	TRBV9	TGTGCCAGCAGCGGCGGCTATGGCTACACCTTC	CASSGGYGYTF
NA	NA	TRBJ1-5	13	TRBV6-1	TGTGCCAGCAGTGATCTGTCGAGGCAGCCCCAGCATTTT	CASSDLSRQPQHF
NA	NA	TRBJ2-1	12	TRBV14	TGTGCCAGCAGTCAAACTCGAAATGAGCAGTTCTTC	CASSQTRNEQFF
NA	NA	TRBJ2-2	15	TRBV5-1	TGCGCCAGCAGCTTGGGTCCTAGCGTCACCGGGGAGCTGTTTTTT	CASSLGPSVTGELFF
NA	NA	TRBJ1-1	15	TRBV19	TGTGCCAGCAGGACCTATGGGGGGAAGGGTACTGAAGCTTTCTTT	CASRTYGGKGTEAFF
once	NA	TRBJ1-2	13	TRBV3-1/TRBV3-2	TGTGCCAGCAGCCAATCGGTAAACTATGGCTACACCTTC	CASSQSVNYGYTF
NA	NA	TRBJ1-6	12	TRBV12-3/TRBV12-4	TGTGCCACTGCACGCGGGGGTTCACCCCTCCACTTT	CATARGGSPLHF
NA	NA	TRBJ2-5	16	TRBV5-5	TGTGCCAGCAGCTTGTTCACATCTCTAGCCTCAAGTGACCAGTACTTC	CASSLFTSLASSDQYF
NA	TRBD1	TRBJ1-4	14	TRBV7-9	TGTGCCGGAGGAAGAAGGACAGGGCAGGAAAAACTGTTTTTT	CAGGRRTGQEKLFF
NA	NA	TRBJ1-2	12	TRBV30	TGTGCCTGGAGCGCCGGGAACTATGGCTACACCTTC	CAWSAGNYGYTF
NA	NA	TRBJ1-1	13	TRBV6-5	TGTGCCACTTCCCTCAGGGAAAACACTGAAGCTTTCTTT	CATSLRENTEAFF
NA	NA	TRBJ2-1	15	TRBV30	TGTGCCTGGAGTGTAAAAAGGGGCTCCTACAATGAGCAGTTCTTC	CAWSVKRGSYNEQFF